This TCR beta chain was found in a study of T cell responses to AZD1222 COVID-19 vaccine. Study-level information: Second doses at about 4 or about 12 weeks were pooled. The study, taken as a whole, reports: It should be noted that donors were predominantly white British and more often female, and clonal diversity was possibly underestimated. Sampling captured repertoires only after the peak T cell response. Nearly half of spike-specific TCRs reportedly go after variant regions that carry no mutations.

About this clone: Its antigen is currently unknown.

The CDR3 has 14 residues. The germline CDR1 and CDR2 sequences are SNHLY and FYNNEI. The trim removed 6 bases at V and 6 bases at J, leaving 6 bases unmatched. TCRdb's copy holds only in-frame clones and misses some; the assay was immunoSEQ multiplex PCR. The repertoire holds about 150,000 clones, with 90% as singletons. The sequencing here drew on peripheral blood, taken on day 0 of AZD1222 vaccination. The genes are TRBV2 and TRBJ1-5; 9 bases are shared with TRBD1. The TCR was taken from an adult in good health. CDR3: CASRQGQGGQPQHF. The CDR3 DNA is TGTGCCAGCAGGCAGGGACAGGGAGGTCAGCCCCAGCATTTT.